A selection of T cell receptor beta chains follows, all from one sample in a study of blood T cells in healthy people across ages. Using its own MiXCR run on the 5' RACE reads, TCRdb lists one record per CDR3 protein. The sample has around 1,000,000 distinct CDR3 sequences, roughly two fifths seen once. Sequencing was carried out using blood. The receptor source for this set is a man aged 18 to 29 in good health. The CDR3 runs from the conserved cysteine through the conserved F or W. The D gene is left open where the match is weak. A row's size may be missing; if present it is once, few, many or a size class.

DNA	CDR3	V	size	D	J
TGTGCCAGCAGGGGGGTCGGACGAGACAATGAGCAGTACTTC	CASRGVGRDNEQYF	TRBV2	.	.	TRBJ2-5
TGCGCCAGCAGTCGGGCAGCGTCGAACACTGAAGCTTTCTTT	CASSRAASNTEAFF	TRBV4-3	.	.	TRBJ1-1
TGCGCCAGCAGCCAAGATCTTCCGGGGGGGCTGTATGAGACCCAGTACTTC	CASSQDLPGGLYETQYF	TRBV4-1	few	TRBD2	TRBJ2-5
TGTGCCAGTAGTATAACCCGGGACCCTCAGCAGTTCTTC	CASSITRDPQQFF	TRBV19	.	.	TRBJ2-1
TGTGCCAGCAGTGAAAAGAGGGGCGTAACTAATGAAAAACTGTTTTTT	CASSEKRGVTNEKLFF	TRBV2	few	.	TRBJ1-4
TGCGCCAGCAGCCAAGAGGGCAGGCATCTCACAGATACGCAGTATTTT	CASSQEGRHLTDTQYF	TRBV4-1	.	.	TRBJ2-3
TGTGCCAGCAGTTACGGGGCGGGGGACTATACCGGGGAGCTGTTTTTT	CASSYGAGDYTGELFF	TRBV6-5	.	TRBD2	TRBJ2-2
TGTGCCAGCTCACCAGCTTCCGCAACTAATGAAAAACTGTTTTTT	CASSPASATNEKLFF	TRBV18	.	.	TRBJ1-4
TGTGCCAGCAGCTCCACCGGGACAGGGGATGGCTACACCTTC	CASSSTGTGDGYTF	TRBV7-6	few	TRBD1	TRBJ1-2
TGTGCCAGCAGCCCAACTAGCCGGATAGGGGATACGCAGTATTTT	CASSPTSRIGDTQYF	TRBV2	few	.	TRBJ2-3
TGCGCCAGCAGCCAAGACTACGGGACGGGGGATTTTCAGCCCCAGCATTTT	CASSQDYGTGDFQPQHF	TRBV4-3	.	.	TRBJ1-5
TGTGCCAGCAGCTCCGCTAGCGGGCAGGGGGCTTTCTTT	CASSSASGQGAFF	TRBV7-9	.	.	TRBJ1-1
TGTGCCAGCAGTTTTGACGGGGTAAACTACGAGCAGTACTTC	CASSFDGVNYEQYF	TRBV12-3/TRBV12-4	.	.	TRBJ2-7
TGTGCCATCAGTGAGGGGTACTATGGCTACACCTTC	CAISEGYYGYTF	TRBV10-3	.	.	TRBJ1-2
TGTGCCAGCAGCTCGGACTTTCAGTCCTCCTACGAGCAGTACTTC	CASSSDFQSSYEQYF	TRBV7-2	many	.	TRBJ2-7
TGTGCCAGCAGTTTAGAACCCTGTAGCGGGGGCAATGAGCAGTTCTTC	CASSLEPCSGGNEQFF	TRBV12-3/TRBV12-4	once	TRBD2	TRBJ2-1
TGTGCCAGCAGTTTAGCGCAACTAGCTCATCAAGAGACCCAGTACTTC	CASSLAQLAHQETQYF	TRBV12-3/TRBV12-4	few	.	TRBJ2-5
TGCGCCAGCAGCCAAGATACGGGGGCCGGGGAGCTGTTTTTT	CASSQDTGAGELFF	TRBV4-3	few	.	TRBJ2-2
TGCAGTGCTATACAGGGGGCGAGCTATGGCTACACCTTC	CSAIQGASYGYTF	TRBV20-1	.	TRBD1	TRBJ1-2
TGTGCCATCAGTGAGCGGGCAGGGAACAATGAGCAGTTCTTC	CAISERAGNNEQFF	TRBV10-3	few	.	TRBJ2-1
TGCGCCAGCAGCTTTGCGGGACAGGTCTACAATGAGCAGTTCTTC	CASSFAGQVYNEQFF	TRBV5-1	.	TRBD1	TRBJ2-1
TGTGCCAGCAGTCCCGGAGAGGGAGGTGTTGGCTACACCTTC	CASSPGEGGVGYTF	TRBV12-3/TRBV12-4	.	.	TRBJ1-2
TGTGCCAGCAGCGCTTATAACAGGGGGCCTGAAGCTTTCTTT	CASSAYNRGPEAFF	TRBV9	.	TRBD1	TRBJ1-1
TGCGCCAGCAGCCAGGCACTCAGGGCCTACGAGCAGTACTTC	CASSQALRAYEQYF	TRBV4-3	.	.	TRBJ2-7
TGTGCCAGCAGCCGGACTAGCAGGGGGTCGGCATCTGGGGATACGCAGTATTTT	CASSRTSRGSASGDTQYF	TRBV3-1	.	.	TRBJ2-3
TGTGCCAGTATCCCCCGGATGGAGAACACTGAAGCTTTCTTT	CASIPRMENTEAFF	TRBV19	once	.	TRBJ1-1
TGTGCCAGCAGCTTACGCCTGCACAGGGACCAGCCCCAGCATTTT	CASSLRLHRDQPQHF	TRBV7-2	.	.	TRBJ1-5
TGCAGTGCTAGAGATTTTGGGAGAAAAGGAAATTCACCCCTCCACTTT	CSARDFGRKGNSPLHF	TRBV20-1	few	.	TRBJ1-6
TGTGCCAGCAGTTTATGGGAGGAAAGCTCCTACAATGAGCAGTTCTTC	CASSLWEESSYNEQFF	TRBV28	few	.	TRBJ2-1
TGTGCCAGCAGCTTGGCCCCCCAGAAAGAGACCCAGTACTTC	CASSLAPQKETQYF	TRBV5-6	few	.	TRBJ2-5
TGTGCCAGCAGTTACTCGGGAAGCCGGCCCTACAATGAGCAGTTCTTC	CASSYSGSRPYNEQFF	TRBV6-5	.	.	TRBJ2-1
TGCAGTGCTGAAGGGACAGGGGATTTGGGCTACGAGCAGTACTTC	CSAEGTGDLGYEQYF	TRBV20-1	.	TRBD1	TRBJ2-7
TGTGCCAGCAGACCAGCAGGGGGAATCGAGAACAATGAGCAGTTCTTC	CASRPAGGIENNEQFF	TRBV7-6	.	TRBD1	TRBJ2-1
TGTGCCAGCAGCGAGAGCACAGATACGCAGTATTTT	CASSESTDTQYF	TRBV5-1	many	.	TRBJ2-3
TGCAGCGTTGAAGATTTGCGGGGGGGTGCGGGGGATTGGTATTTT	CSVEDLRGGAGDWYF	TRBV29-1	few	TRBD2	TRBJ2-3
TGTGCCAGCAGCGTTAGCGGGGGTGGTGCAGATACGCAGTATTTT	CASSVSGGGADTQYF	TRBV9	few	TRBD2	TRBJ2-3
TGTGCCAGCGGGGTGGGGACGGATAACACTGAAGCTTTCTTT	CASGVGTDNTEAFF	TRBV7-9	few	.	TRBJ1-1
TGTGCCAGCCGACCGGACACCAAACAAAGTGAAGCTTTCTTT	CASRPDTKQSEAFF	TRBV25-1	few	.	TRBJ1-1
TGTGCCAGCAGTGAGATCGTCACCGGGGAGCTGTTTTTT	CASSEIVTGELFF	TRBV6-2/TRBV6-3	few	.	TRBJ2-2
TGTGCTGGAGGGAGGTCCTACAATGAGCAGTACTTC	CAGGRSYNEQYF	TRBV6-2/TRBV6-3	.	.	TRBJ2-5
TGTGCCATCAGTGAAGGGTATTTGACCTACGAGCAGTACTTC	CAISEGYLTYEQYF	TRBV10-3	few	.	TRBJ2-7
TGTGCCAGCAGTTTGGCGGATAGGAGTGAAAAACTGTTTTTT	CASSLADRSEKLFF	TRBV12-3/TRBV12-4	.	.	TRBJ1-4
TGTGCCATCAGTGGGGGGCAGTCAAATGAGCAGTTCTTC	CAISGGQSNEQFF	TRBV10-3	.	.	TRBJ2-1
TGTGCCAGCAGTGAATGGGCCGGAGAAAAACTGTTTTTT	CASSEWAGEKLFF	TRBV25-1	.	.	TRBJ1-4
TGTGCCAGCAGCCAAGACCGGGGGCCGATGAACTATGGCTACACCTTC	CASSQDRGPMNYGYTF	TRBV4-2	.	.	TRBJ1-2
TGCAGTGCAGAGGACAGCCACTCTGGAAACACCATATATTTT	CSAEDSHSGNTIYF	TRBV20-1	.	.	TRBJ1-3
TGCAGCGCCGGAAGGCTCGGATTCACCGGGGAGCTGTTTTTT	CSAGRLGFTGELFF	TRBV29-1	.	.	TRBJ2-2
TGTGCCAGCAGTTTGGAGGGCTCCTATAATTCACCCCTCCACTTT	CASSLEGSYNSPLHF	TRBV27	.	.	TRBJ1-6
TGTGCCAGCAGCGAGGACAGGGGCAATGAGCAGTTCTTC	CASSEDRGNEQFF	TRBV7-7	.	TRBD1	TRBJ2-1